The next 25 T cell receptor beta chains were all read from a single sample in a study of T cells after yellow fever vaccination. Using its own MiXCR run on the 5' RACE reads, TCRdb lists one record per CDR3 protein. The sample carries around 350,000 distinct CDR3 sequences, approximately 10% recorded once. The source was PBMCs, collected on the day of the first yellow fever vaccination. The receptors here all came from a man aged 18 to 35 who received the YFV17D yellow fever vaccine.

This clonotype appeared a few times. The CDR3 reads CASSGPVSNYGYTF. The CDR3, as DNA: TGTGCCAGCTCAGGACCAGTCTCAAACTATGGCTACACCTTC. The chain carries TRBV28 and TRBJ1-2; D remains unclear. The V gene's germline CDR1 is MDHEN and CDR2 SYDVKM. The CDR3 runs to 14 residues. Between the trimmed V and J ends, which lost 8 bases and 2 bases, there was a span of 15 bases.

In this sample, this clonotype turned up many times. The V call is TRBV27, the J call TRBJ1-6, with TRBD1 identical over 11 bases. Unmatched junction bases numbered 13, after V lost 9 bases and J lost 0 bases. The V gene's germline CDR1 is MNHEY and CDR2 SMNVEV (reference sequence). The CDR3 covers 19 residues. In DNA, the CDR3 is TGTGCCAGTAAACCAAAGGACAGGGGGCATAGCTCCTATAATTCACCCCTCCACTTT. The encoded protein is CASKPKDRGHSSYNSPLHF.

For this clonotype: Compared with germline, one end of the junction differs, possibly owing to a read error. The chain recombines TRBV29-1 with TRBJ2-5, with D perhaps assigned TRBD1 or TRBD2 (5 bases each). The CDR3 consists of 14 residues. CDR1 is SQVTM, CDR2 ANQGSEA, per germline. The CDR3 sequence: CSVENWDVQGTQYF. The DNA of the CDR3 is TGCAGCGTTGAAAACTGGGACGTTCAAGGGACCCAGTACTTC.

This clonotype was observed a handful of times. The V call is TRBV15, the J call TRBJ1-4; possibly TRBD1 for D (5 bases). V was pared by 5 bases and J by 6 bases, with 16 bases between. Germline CDR1 reads LNHNV; CDR2 reads YYDKDF (reference sequence). The CDR3 has 15 residues. CDR3 nucleotide sequence: TGTGCCACCAGCGGATCCCAGGGTTGGGATGAAAAACTGTTTTTT. Translating gives CATSGSQGWDEKLFF.

This clonotype was counted a few times. The chain links TRBV11-2 to TRBJ2-5; D is uncertain. V dropped 5 bases and J dropped 0 bases, with 7 bases sitting between them. The germline CDR1 and CDR2 sequences are SGHAT and FQNNGV. This CDR3 has 13 amino acids. The DNA for the CDR3 is TGTGCCAGCAGCCCTAACTACCAAGAGACCCAGTACTTC. Translation gives CASSPNYQETQYF.

This clonotype has at least ten counts. The gene calls are TRBV11-2 and TRBJ1-4; 7 positions match TRBD1. CDR1 SGHAT and CDR2 FQNNGV come from the germline V gene. This CDR3 is 17 amino acids long. Trimming at V came to 4 bases and at J to 8 bases, leaving 16 bases not matched to a gene. DNA of the CDR3: TGTGCCAGCAGCTCCCGTGCCGGGACAGAGTTTAGGGAAAAACTGTTTTTT. This encodes CASSSRAGTEFREKLFF.

The chain has TRBV12-3 or TRBV12-4 and TRBJ2-5; the match to TRBD1 covers 8 bases. Unmatched junction bases numbered 9, after V lost 4 bases and J lost 8 bases. The CDR3 runs to 14 residues. DNA for the CDR3: TGTGCCAGCAGTTCGGATGGGACAGGTGGCACCCAGTACTTC. Its translation: CASSSDGTGGTQYF.

This clonotype was detected many times. The rearrangement links TRBV12-3 or TRBV12-4 to TRBJ1-3; D is ambiguous. Trimming pared 3 bases from V and 0 bases from J, leaving 6 bases between. The CDR3 has 14 residues. CDR3 protein: CASSLRHSGNTIYF. The DNA for the CDR3 is TGTGCCAGCAGTTTGCGCCACTCTGGAAACACCATATATTTT.

The chain carries TRBV6-1 and TRBJ1-3; D is perhaps TRBD1 (6 bases). Germline V lookup: CDR1 MNHNS, CDR2 SASEGT. The V gene lost 8 bases and the J gene lost 1 base, with 12 bases spanning the gap. The CDR3 spans 14 residues. DNA of the CDR3: TGTGCCAGCGAAGGGGGAATGTCTGGAAACACCATATATTTT. Its translation is CASEGGMSGNTIYF.

This clonotype was detected only once. The CDR3 coding sequence is TGTGCCAGTACCCCGACACTAAGCACAGATACGCAGTATTTT. Translating it yields CASTPTLSTDTQYF. V and J are TRBV19 and TRBJ2-3; the D is unclear. CDR1 and CDR2 (germline): LNHDA, SQIVND (reference sequence). Trimming cost V 7 bases and J 0 bases, with 11 bases left between them. CDR3 size: 14 residues.

V is TRBV20-1 and J is TRBJ1-1, with 10 bases fitting TRBD1. J was trimmed by 1 base and V by 6 bases; bases with no gene match: 8. CDR3 length: 15 residues. Germline V gene sequence: CDR1 DFQATT, CDR2 SNEGSKA (reference sequence). CDR3 DNA: TGCAGTGCAGAGAGACAGGGGGCCGGGAACACTGAAGCTTTCTTT. Amino acids: CSAERQGAGNTEAFF.

The chain couples TRBV9 to TRBJ2-3; 7 positions match TRBD1. The CDR3 is made up of 15 amino acids. Per germline, CDR1 SGDLS and CDR2 YYNGEE. The J segment lost 6 bases and the V segment lost 4 bases, leaving 11 bases of the junction unmatched. In nucleotides, the CDR3 is TGTGCCAGCAGCCCAGGTGGGGGACAGTGGGATACGCAGTATTTT. Its translation: CASSPGGGQWDTQYF.

This clonotype was seen a few times. CDR3 coding DNA: TGCAGTGCTAGAGGACTAGCGGGGGGGCTGGTCTACGAGCAGTACTTC. It specifies CSARGLAGGLVYEQYF. The chain has TRBV20-1 and TRBJ2-7; 14 positions match TRBD2. The CDR3 is 16 amino acids. The V segment lost 1 base and the J segment 3 bases; nucleotides outside the gene matches: 5. Germline CDR1 and CDR2: DFQATT and SNEGSKA (reference sequence).

The chain uses TRBV4-1 and TRBJ2-1; D uncertain. With 4 bases removed from V and 5 bases from J, the gap between germline ends came to 9 bases. The CDR3 is 13 residues long. Germline CDR1 is MGHRA and CDR2 is YSYEKL. CDR3 sequence reads: CASSPQGDNEQFF. As DNA, the CDR3 is TGCGCCAGCAGCCCCCAAGGAGACAATGAGCAGTTCTTC.

This clonotype was counted a few times. The CDR3 DNA reads as TGTGCCAGCAGCACCTCCGGGACCGGAAACTACGAGCAGTACTTC. This codes for CASSTSGTGNYEQYF. The chain couples TRBV5-4 to TRBJ2-7; D assignment may be TRBD1 or TRBD2 (5 bases each). CDR1 SGHNT and CDR2 YYREEE come from the germline V gene (reference sequence). The CDR3 is 15 amino acids. Trimming removed 4 bases at V and 3 bases at J, with 17 bases between. Looking up the rest from reference TRBV5-4 and TRBJ2-7 gives the full variable domain: ETGVTQSPTHLIKTRGQQVTLRCSSQSGHNTVSWYQQALGQGPQFIFQYYREEENGRGNFPPRFSGLQFPNYSSELNVNALELDDSALYLCASSTSGTGNYEQYFGPGTRLTVT.

J is TRBJ1-5 and V is TRBV18; no reliable D call. Trimming cost V 3 bases and J 3 bases, with 15 bases left between them. The CDR3 has 16 amino acids. Germline V lookup: CDR1 KGHSH, CDR2 LQKENI. In DNA, the CDR3 is TGTGCCAGCTCACCCTCGGGAGGGTTTCTCAATCAGCCCCAGCATTTT. It translates to CASSPSGGFLNQPQHF.

This clonotype occurred a few times. The chain combines TRBV6-2 or TRBV6-3 with TRBJ1-1, with D uncertain. This CDR3 contains 14 residues. In germline, CDR1 is MNHEY, CDR2 SVGEGT. V lost 8 bases to trimming and J lost 5 bases, with 18 bases between them. CDR3 DNA: TGTGCCAGCTCCGATGTAAGGGAGAGGACTGAAGCTTTCTTT. Protein sequence: CASSDVRERTEAFF.

This clonotype has a handful of counts. The chain recombines TRBV2 with TRBJ2-3; possibly TRBD2 for D (5 bases). Germline assignment: CDR1 SNHLY and CDR2 FYNNEI. This CDR3 contains 13 residues. V was clipped by 5 bases and J by 8 bases, with 14 bases between them. The CDR3: CASSPSYEGTQYF. In DNA form, the CDR3 reads TGTGCCAGCAGTCCTTCTTACGAGGGTACGCAGTATTTT.

V and J are TRBV7-9 and TRBJ2-3, with TRBD1 matching 8 bases. The CDR3 loop spans 14 amino acids. V shed 5 bases, J shed 5 bases, and the junction held 6 bases outside the gene matches. Germline CDR1 SEHNR, CDR2 FQNEAQ (reference sequence). CDR3 nucleotides: TGTGCCAGCAGCCCCTCAGGGGGCATAGATACGCAGTATTTT. This sequence encodes CASSPSGGIDTQYF.

This clonotype was found a few times. The chain employs TRBV24-1 and TRBJ2-1, with TRBD2 identical over 10 bases. This CDR3 comprises 18 residues. Trimming removed 3 bases from V and 5 bases from J; junction bases left unmatched: 12. Germline loops: CDR1 KGHDR, CDR2 SFDVKD. CDR3 sequence: CATSDASGGRINNNEQFF. The CDR3 coding sequence is TGTGCCACCAGTGATGCTAGCGGGGGCCGTATTAACAACAATGAGCAGTTCTTC.

The chain recombines TRBV9 with TRBJ2-3; D gene unclear. Germline-derived CDR1 and CDR2 are SGDLS and YYNGEE. Trimming stripped 3 bases from V and 0 bases from J, with 11 bases between. The CDR3 contains 15 residues. This CDR3 reads CASSAFYGSTDTQYF. The CDR3 DNA sequence: TGTGCCAGCAGCGCTTTTTACGGGAGCACAGATACGCAGTATTTT.

This clonotype was seen more than once but under ten times. Written as DNA, the CDR3 is TGCGCCAGCAGCGCGGAGACCGGGGGAGGTGAGCAGTTCTTC. Its translation is CASSAETGGGEQFF. The V call is TRBV5-1, the J call TRBJ2-1; D is possibly TRBD2 (6 bases). The germline CDR1 and CDR2 sequences are SGHRS and YFSETQ. The ends were cut back, 4 bases at V and 9 bases at J, with 17 bases in the middle. This CDR3 is built from 14 residues.

The chain links TRBV4-3 to TRBJ2-1; D is ambiguous. The CDR3 length is 14 residues. Germline CDR1 is LGHNA and CDR2 is YSLEER. The V gene lost 0 bases and the J gene lost 8 bases, with 11 bases spanning the gap. The DNA of the CDR3 is TGCGCCAGCAGCCAAGAATCTAGGGCAGATGAGCAGTTCTTC. This codes for CASSQESRADEQFF.

The chain couples TRBV12-3 or TRBV12-4 to TRBJ1-5; a possible D gene is TRBD1 (6 bases). This CDR3 is 15 amino acids long. V lost 0 bases to trimming and J lost 6 bases, with 12 bases between them. CDR3 in DNA: TGTGCCAGCAGTTTAGCGCGAACAGGGCTTCAGCCCCAGCATTTT. Translating gives CASSLARTGLQPQHF.

The table lists this clonotype with many counts. The chain links TRBV20-1 to TRBJ2-7; 10 bases line up with TRBD2. V shed 6 bases and J 5 bases; nucleotides not matched to a gene: 7. The CDR3 loop spans 13 amino acids. Germline CDR1 and CDR2: DFQATT and SNEGSKA (reference sequence). This CDR3 is CSASLAGVHEQYF. As DNA, the CDR3 is TGCAGTGCGTCGCTAGCGGGGGTACACGAGCAGTACTTC.